The rows below give T cell receptor beta chains drawn from one sample of a study of CD8+ T cells in alopecia areata. Method: immunoSEQ multiplex PCR; TCRdb's copy keeps in-frame clones and lacks some. The table lists 90,000 to 150,000 clones, 50% to 75% of them singletons. The source material was CD8+ T cells sorted from blood, sampled at week 4, from a patient treated with tofacitinib. These receptors were collected from a human donor with alopecia areata. The CDR3 runs from the conserved cysteine through the conserved F or W. D genes are given only for firm matches. Size tells how often a clone was seen (once, few, many) or the class of an expanded clone, and some rows leave it out.

j_call | cdr3_length | d_call | clone_size | v_call | cdr3_aa | cdr3_nt
TRBJ2-7 | 15 | TRBD1 | . | TRBV6-1 | CASSEAGTGSYEQYF | TGTGCCAGCAGTGAAGCGGGGACAGGGTCCTACGAGCAGTACTTC
TRBJ1-1 | 13 | . | . | TRBV7-2 | CASSQQSVAEAFF | TGTGCCAGCAGCCAACAATCGGTGGCTGAAGCTTTCTTT
TRBJ2-1 | 15 | TRBD1 | . | TRBV7-9 | CASSLGDRAGFEQFF | TGTGCCAGCAGCTTAGGAGACAGGGCCGGATTTGAGCAGTTCTTC
TRBJ2-6 | 18 | TRBD1 | . | TRBV15 | CATSLGGQGYSGANVLTF | TGTGCCACCAGCCTAGGGGGACAGGGATACTCTGGGGCCAACGTCCTGACTTTC
TRBJ1-2 | 14 | . | . | TRBV7-2 | CASSLVLSEGPYTF | TGTGCCAGCAGCTTAGTCCTAAGTGAGGGTCCCTACACCTTC
TRBJ2-2 | 9 | . | . | TRBV5-1 | CASLVELFF | TGCGCCAGCCTCGTGGAGCTGTTTTTT
TRBJ1-1 | 12 | . | . | TRBV7-9 | CASSSDSYEAFF | TGTGCCAGCAGCTCGGACAGCTATGAAGCTTTCTTT
TRBJ1-2 | 12 | . | . | TRBV25-1 | CASSEFQNGYTF | TGTGCCAGCAGTGAATTCCAGAATGGCTACACCTTC
TRBJ2-1 | 12 | . | few | TRBV7-9 | CASSFRGDEQFF | TGTGCCAGCAGCTTTAGGGGTGATGAGCAGTTCTTC
TRBJ2-4 | 13 | TRBD2 | once | TRBV29-1 | CSVVPSGGYIQYF | TGCAGCGTTGTTCCTAGCGGGGGTTACATTCAGTACTTC
TRBJ2-2 | 15 | TRBD1 | . | TRBV30 | CAWSTDRANTGELFF | TGTGCCTGGAGTACCGACAGGGCCAACACCGGGGAGCTGTTTTTT
TRBJ2-3 | 15 | . | . | TRBV9 | CASSVESNPGDTQYF | TGTGCCAGCAGCGTAGAGTCTAATCCAGGAGATACGCAGTATTTT
TRBJ1-5 | 15 | . | . | TRBV7-9 | CASSFDTGRGQPQHF | TGTGCCAGCAGTTTCGACACAGGGAGGGGACAGCCCCAGCATTTT
TRBJ1-5 | 14 | . | . | TRBV6-5 | CASSERMEGQPQHF | TGTGCCAGCAGTGAGCGCATGGAAGGTCAGCCCCAGCATTTT
TRBJ2-7 | 11 | . | . | TRBV29-1 | CSVSDSYEQYF | TGCAGCGTCTCCGACAGCTACGAGCAGTACTTC
TRBJ2-7 | 12 | TRBD1 | . | TRBV7-9 | CASSFTGAEQYF | TGTGCCAGCAGCTTTACAGGGGCCGAGCAGTACTTC
TRBJ1-2 | 9 | . | . | TRBV30 | CALGHGYTF | TGTGCCTTGGGGCATGGCTACACCTTC
TRBJ1-5 | 13 | . | . | TRBV5-6 | CASSPGGHQPQHF | TGTGCCAGCAGCCCCGGGGGTCATCAGCCCCAGCATTTT
TRBJ2-1 | 13 | . | few | TRBV29-1 | CSVEGRGADEQFF | TGCAGCGTTGAGGGGAGAGGTGCCGATGAGCAGTTCTTC
TRBJ2-2 | 12 | . | . | TRBV2 | CASKGSPGELFF | TGTGCCAGCAAGGGGTCCCCCGGGGAGCTGTTTTTT